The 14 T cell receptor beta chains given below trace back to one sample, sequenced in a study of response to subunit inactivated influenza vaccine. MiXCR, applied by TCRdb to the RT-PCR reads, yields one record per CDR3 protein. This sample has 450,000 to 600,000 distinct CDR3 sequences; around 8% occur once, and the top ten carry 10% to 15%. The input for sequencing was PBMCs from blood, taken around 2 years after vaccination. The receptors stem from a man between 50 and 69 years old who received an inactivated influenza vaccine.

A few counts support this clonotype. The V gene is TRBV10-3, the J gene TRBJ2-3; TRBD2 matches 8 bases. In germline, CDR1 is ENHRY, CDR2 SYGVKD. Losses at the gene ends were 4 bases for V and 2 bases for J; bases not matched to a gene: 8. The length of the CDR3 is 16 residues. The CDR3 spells CAISGVPAGVTDTQYF. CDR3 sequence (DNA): TGTGCCATCAGTGGCGTACCAGCGGGAGTCACAGATACGCAGTATTTT.

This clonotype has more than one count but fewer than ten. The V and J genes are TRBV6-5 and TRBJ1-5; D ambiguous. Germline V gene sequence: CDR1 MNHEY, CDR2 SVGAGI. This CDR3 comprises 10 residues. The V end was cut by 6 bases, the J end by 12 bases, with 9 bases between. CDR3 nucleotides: TGTGCCAGCAGCCCCGGACTCCAGCATTTT. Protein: CASSPGLQHF.

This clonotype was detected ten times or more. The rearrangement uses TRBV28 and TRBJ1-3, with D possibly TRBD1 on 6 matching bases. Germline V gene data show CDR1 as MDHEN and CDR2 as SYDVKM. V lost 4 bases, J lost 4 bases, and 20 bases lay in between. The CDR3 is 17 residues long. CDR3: CASSSPNRDLSGNTIYF. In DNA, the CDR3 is TGTGCCAGCAGTTCCCCCAACAGGGACTTATCAGGAAACACCATATATTTT. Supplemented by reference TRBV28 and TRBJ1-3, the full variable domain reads DVKVTQSSRYLVKRTGEKVFLECVQDMDHENMFWYRQDPGLGLRLIYFSYDVKMKEKGDIPEGYSVSREKKERFSLILESASTNQTSMYLCASSSPNRDLSGNTIYFGEGSWLTVV.

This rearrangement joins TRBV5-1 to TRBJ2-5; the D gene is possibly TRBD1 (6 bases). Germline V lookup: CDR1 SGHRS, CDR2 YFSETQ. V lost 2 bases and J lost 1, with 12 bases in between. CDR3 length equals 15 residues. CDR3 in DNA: TGCGCCAGCAGCTTCCATGACAGGATCCAAGAGACCCAGTACTTC. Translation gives CASSFHDRIQETQYF.

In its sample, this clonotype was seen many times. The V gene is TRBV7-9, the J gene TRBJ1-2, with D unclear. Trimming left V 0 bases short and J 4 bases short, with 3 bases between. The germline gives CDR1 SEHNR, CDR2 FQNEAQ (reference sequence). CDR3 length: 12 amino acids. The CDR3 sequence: CASSLASYGYTF. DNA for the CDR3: TGTGCCAGCAGCTTAGCCAGCTATGGCTACACCTTC.

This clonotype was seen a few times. As DNA, the CDR3 is TGTGCCAGCAGCCCCTATTCCGGGACAGCTTTCTACGAGCAGTACTTC. Translated: CASSPYSGTAFYEQYF. The rearrangement links TRBV7-6 to TRBJ2-7; 7 positions match TRBD1. The germline V gene encodes CDR1 SGHVS and CDR2 FNYEAQ. The CDR3 contains 16 residues. The V and J ends lost 5 bases and 3 bases, in that order; junction bases with no gene match: 13.

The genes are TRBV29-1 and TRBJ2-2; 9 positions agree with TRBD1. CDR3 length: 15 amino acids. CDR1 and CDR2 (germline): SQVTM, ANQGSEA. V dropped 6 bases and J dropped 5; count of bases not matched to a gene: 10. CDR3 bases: TGCAGCGTCTCCATCGGGACAGGGCGAACCGGGGAGCTGTTTTTT. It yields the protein CSVSIGTGRTGELFF.

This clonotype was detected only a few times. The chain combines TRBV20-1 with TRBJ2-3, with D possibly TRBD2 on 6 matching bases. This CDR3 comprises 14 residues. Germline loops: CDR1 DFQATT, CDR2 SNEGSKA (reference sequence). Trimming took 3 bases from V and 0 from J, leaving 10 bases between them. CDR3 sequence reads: CSASGRGSTDTQYF. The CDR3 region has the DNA TGCAGTGCTAGTGGGCGGGGTAGCACAGATACGCAGTATTTT.

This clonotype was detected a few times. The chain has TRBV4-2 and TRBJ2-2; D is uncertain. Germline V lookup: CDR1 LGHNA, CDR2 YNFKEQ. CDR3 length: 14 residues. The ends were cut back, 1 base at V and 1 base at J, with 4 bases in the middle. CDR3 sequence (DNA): TGTGCCAGCAGCCAAGCAGAGAACACCGGGGAGCTGTTTTTT. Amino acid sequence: CASSQAENTGELFF.

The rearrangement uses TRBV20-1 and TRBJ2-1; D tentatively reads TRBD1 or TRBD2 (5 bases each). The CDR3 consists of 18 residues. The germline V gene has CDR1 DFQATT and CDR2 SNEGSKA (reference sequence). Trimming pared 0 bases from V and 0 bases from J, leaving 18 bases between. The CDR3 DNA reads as TGCAGTGCTAGAGACCACCCGGGACGGGGAAGCTCCTACAATGAGCAGTTCTTC. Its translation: CSARDHPGRGSSYNEQFF.

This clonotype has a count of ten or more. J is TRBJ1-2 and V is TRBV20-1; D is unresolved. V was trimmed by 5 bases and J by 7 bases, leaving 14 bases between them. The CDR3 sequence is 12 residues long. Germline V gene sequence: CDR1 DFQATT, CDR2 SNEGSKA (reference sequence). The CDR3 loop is CSALTWGGGYTF. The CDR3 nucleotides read TGCAGTGCTCTCACCTGGGGTGGTGGCTACACCTTC.

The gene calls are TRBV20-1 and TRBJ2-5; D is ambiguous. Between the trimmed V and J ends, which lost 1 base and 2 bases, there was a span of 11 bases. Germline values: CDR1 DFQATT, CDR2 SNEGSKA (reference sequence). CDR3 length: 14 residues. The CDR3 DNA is TGCAGTGCTAGAGGGTGGCAGGTGCAAGAGACCCAGTACTTC. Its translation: CSARGWQVQETQYF.

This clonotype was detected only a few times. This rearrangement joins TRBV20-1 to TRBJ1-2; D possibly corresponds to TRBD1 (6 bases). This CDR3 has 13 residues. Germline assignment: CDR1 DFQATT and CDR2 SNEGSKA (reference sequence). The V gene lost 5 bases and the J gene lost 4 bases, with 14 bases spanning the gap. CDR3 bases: TGCAGTGCTGCAGTGGGGGGCGTCTATGGCTACACCTTC. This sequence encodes CSAAVGGVYGYTF.

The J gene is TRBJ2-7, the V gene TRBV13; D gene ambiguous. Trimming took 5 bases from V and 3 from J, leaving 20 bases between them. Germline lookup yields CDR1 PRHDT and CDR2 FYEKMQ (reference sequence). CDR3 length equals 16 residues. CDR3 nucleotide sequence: TGTGCCAGCAGCCTAACCCCCGTAGGGTTGGGCTACGAGCAGTACTTC. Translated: CASSLTPVGLGYEQYF.